This T cell receptor (beta chain) was recorded in a study of T cell responses to AZD1222 COVID-19 vaccine. Method: immunoSEQ multiplex PCR; TCRdb's copy keeps in-frame clones and lacks some. Of about 130,000 clones detected, about nine tenths appear once; the ten largest clones hold approximately 6%. Study-wide results and caveats: With two AZD1222 doses given, Spike-specific TCR breadth and depth both rose. Unmutated regions of variants are reportedly targeted by nearly half of spike-specific TCRs. At study baseline, merely six AZD1222 recipients were seropositive. CD4 TCRs linked to vaccination spanned spike, dominating at 160-218 and 743-854.

The V gene's germline CDR1 is MNHEY and CDR2 SVGAGI. This CDR3 region has 13 residues. V lost 4 bases and J 4 bases, leaving 10 bases between the germline ends. This clone has only one observation. No antigen is known for it. The genes are TRBV6-5 and TRBJ2-5, with D unclear. The source was peripheral blood, collected on day 0 of AZD1222 vaccination. The clonotype was recovered from an adult in good health. The CDR3 sequence is CASSLRTVETQYF. The CDR3 region has the DNA TGTGCCAGCAGTTTGCGGACGGTAGAGACCCAGTACTTC.